A single sample gave rise to the 5 T cell receptor beta chains below, sequenced in a study of identifying expanded T cells in peripheral blood. Method: immunoSEQ multiplex PCR; TCRdb's copy keeps in-frame clones and lacks some. Of some 93,000 clones listed, approximately 88% are singletons. What was sequenced was blood. All receptors come from a person aged 18-69 years in good health.

As regards this clone: The junction shows a germline mismatch at one end, possibly a read error. The J gene is TRBJ1-1, the V gene TRBV7-3, with 9 bases fitting TRBD1. The CDR3 has 15 residues. Germline V gene data show CDR1 as SGHTA and CDR2 as FQGTGA. This chain's CDR3 is CASSLTPDRGTEAFF. The CDR3 coding sequence is TGTGCCAGCAGCCTAACCCCGGACAGGGGCACTGAAGCTTTCTTT.

The chain is built from TRBV19 and TRBJ1-2; 10 positions match TRBD1. The CDR3 extends over 16 amino acids. Germline lookup yields CDR1 LNHDA and CDR2 SQIVND (reference sequence). The V and J ends lost 7 bases and 5 bases, in that order; junction bases with no gene match: 13. CDR3 in amino acids: CASNRDRGAGGYGYTF. CDR3 nucleotide sequence: TGTGCCAGTAACCGGGACAGGGGAGCGGGTGGATATGGCTACACCTTC.

V is TRBV19 and J is TRBJ2-7; D gene unclear. This CDR3 spans 15 amino acids. Germline V gene data show CDR1 as LNHDA and CDR2 as SQIVND (reference sequence). The V and J ends lost 8 bases and 2 bases respectively, with 19 bases between them. The CDR3 DNA sequence: TGTGCCAGTTCAAAGTTAACAGCGACAACCTACGAGCAGTACTTC. It specifies CASSKLTATTYEQYF.

This clone was detected only once. The chain has TRBV6-6 and TRBJ2-7; D is undetermined. The V gene lost 4 bases and the J gene lost 3 bases, with 7 bases spanning the gap. The CDR3 sequence is 12 residues long. Germline CDR1 reads MNHNY; CDR2 reads SVGAGI (reference sequence). The CDR3 sequence: CASSFESYEQYF. The CDR3 DNA reads as TGTGCCAGCAGTTTCGAAAGCTACGAGCAGTACTTC.

This chain connects TRBV7-9 to TRBJ1-5; maybe TRBD1 (6 bases). V lost 1 base, J lost 2 bases, and 9 bases lay in between. Germline lookup yields CDR1 SEHNR and CDR2 FQNEAQ (reference sequence). This CDR3 has 15 amino acids. The CDR3 bases are TGTGCCAGCAGCTTAGGGGACACGGGCAATCAGCCCCAGCATTTT. This translates into CASSLGDTGNQPQHF. Full variable domain (rest looked up from reference TRBV7-9 and TRBJ1-5): DTGVSQNPRHKITKRGQNVTFRCDPISEHNRLYWYRQTLGQGPEFLTYFQNEAQLEKSRLLSDRFSAERPKGSFSTLEIQRTEQGDSAMYLCASSLGDTGNQPQHFGDGTRLSIL.